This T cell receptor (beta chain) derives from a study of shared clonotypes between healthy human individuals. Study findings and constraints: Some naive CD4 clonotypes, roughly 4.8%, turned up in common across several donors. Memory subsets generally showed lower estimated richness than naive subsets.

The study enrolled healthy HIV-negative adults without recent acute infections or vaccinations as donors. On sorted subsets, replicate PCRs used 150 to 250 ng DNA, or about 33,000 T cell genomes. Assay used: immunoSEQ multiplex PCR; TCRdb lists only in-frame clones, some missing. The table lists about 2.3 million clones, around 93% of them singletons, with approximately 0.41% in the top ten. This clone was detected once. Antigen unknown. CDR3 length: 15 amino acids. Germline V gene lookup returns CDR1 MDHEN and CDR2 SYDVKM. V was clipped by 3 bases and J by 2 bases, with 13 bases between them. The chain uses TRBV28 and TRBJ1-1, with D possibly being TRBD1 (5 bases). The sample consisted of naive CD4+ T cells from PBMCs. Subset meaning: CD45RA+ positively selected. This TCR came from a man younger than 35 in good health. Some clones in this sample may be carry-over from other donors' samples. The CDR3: CASSFPGTINTEAFF. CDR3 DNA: TGTGCCAGCAGTTTCCCTGGGACCATTAACACTGAAGCTTTCTTT.